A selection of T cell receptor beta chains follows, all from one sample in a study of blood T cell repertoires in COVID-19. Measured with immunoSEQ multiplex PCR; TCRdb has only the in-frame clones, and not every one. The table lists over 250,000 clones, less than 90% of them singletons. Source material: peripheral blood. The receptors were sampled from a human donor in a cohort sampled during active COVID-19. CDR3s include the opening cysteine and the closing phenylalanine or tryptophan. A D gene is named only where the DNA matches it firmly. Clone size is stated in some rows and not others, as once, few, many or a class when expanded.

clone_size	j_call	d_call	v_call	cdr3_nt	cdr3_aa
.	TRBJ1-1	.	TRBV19	TGTGCCAGTAGGTTCCAGATGAACACTGAAGCTTTCTTT	CASRFQMNTEAFF
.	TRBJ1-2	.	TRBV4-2	TGTGCCAGCAGCCAAGGGGAGGGGTTCTTAAGGTACACCTTC	CASSQGEGFLRYTF
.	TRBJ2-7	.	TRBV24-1	TGTGCCACCAGTGATTTCGGGGACACTGCCTACGAGCAGTACTTC	CATSDFGDTAYEQYF
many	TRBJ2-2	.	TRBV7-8	TGTGCCAGCAGCCCCTACAGGGTTACGAACACCGGGGAGCTGTTTTTT	CASSPYRVTNTGELFF
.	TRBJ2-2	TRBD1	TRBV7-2	TGTGCCAGCAGCTCCGGACAGGGTACGACCGGGGAGCTGTTTTTT	CASSSGQGTTGELFF
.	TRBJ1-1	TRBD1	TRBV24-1	TGTGCCACCAGTGAATCGAGGGGGCGCGGCACTGAAGCTTTCTTT	CATSESRGRGTEAFF
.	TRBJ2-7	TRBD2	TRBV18	TGTGCCAGCTCGCCTCGTGGACTAGCCTACGAGCAGTACTTC	CASSPRGLAYEQYF
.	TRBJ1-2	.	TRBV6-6	TGTGCCAGCAGTTACTCCCGAGATGGCTACACCTTC	CASSYSRDGYTF
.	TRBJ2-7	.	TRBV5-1	TGCGCCAGCAGCTTATCATCCTACGAGCAGTACTTC	CASSLSSYEQYF
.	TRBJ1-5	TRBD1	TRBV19	TGTGCCAGTAAGGACAGGAACAATCAGCCCCAGCATTTT	CASKDRNNQPQHF
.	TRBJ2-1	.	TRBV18	TGTGCCAGCTCACCACCGTTAACCCGGGACAATGAGCAGTTCTTC	CASSPPLTRDNEQFF
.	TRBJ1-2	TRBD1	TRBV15	TGTGCCACCAGCAGGCTTCCTGACAGGGTGTATGGCTACACCTTC	CATSRLPDRVYGYTF
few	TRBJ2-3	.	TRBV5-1	TGCGCCAGCAGAGGAGGTGGTGCGCGGAGAACAGATACGCAGTATTTT	CASRGGGARRTDTQYF
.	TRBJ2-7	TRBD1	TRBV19	TGTGCCAGTAGAAGGGGGCAGTCCGAGCAGTACTTC	CASRRGQSEQYF
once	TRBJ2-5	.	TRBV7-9	TGTGCCAGCAGCTTAACCCTTGCGGAGACCCAGTACTTC	CASSLTLAETQYF
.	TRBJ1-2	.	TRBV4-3	TGCGCCAGCAGCCCGGGAAATCCTACGAACTATGGCTACACCTTC	CASSPGNPTNYGYTF
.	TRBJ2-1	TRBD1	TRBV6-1	TGTGCCAGCCTGGACAGGGGGATGGGTAATGAGCAGTTCTTC	CASLDRGMGNEQFF